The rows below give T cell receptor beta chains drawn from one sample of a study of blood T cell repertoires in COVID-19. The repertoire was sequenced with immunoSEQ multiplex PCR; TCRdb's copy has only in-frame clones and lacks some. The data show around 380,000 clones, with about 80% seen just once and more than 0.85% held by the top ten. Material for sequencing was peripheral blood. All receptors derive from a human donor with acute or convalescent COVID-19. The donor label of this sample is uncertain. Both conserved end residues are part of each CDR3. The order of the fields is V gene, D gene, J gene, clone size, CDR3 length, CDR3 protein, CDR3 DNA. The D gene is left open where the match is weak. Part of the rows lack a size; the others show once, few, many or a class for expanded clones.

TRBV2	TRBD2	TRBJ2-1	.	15	CASSLVASGTNEQFF	TGTGCCAGCAGTCTAGTGGCTAGCGGTACCAATGAGCAGTTCTTC
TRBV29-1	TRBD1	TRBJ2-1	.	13	CSVERDRGNEQFF	TGCAGCGTTGAAAGGGACAGGGGGAATGAGCAGTTCTTC
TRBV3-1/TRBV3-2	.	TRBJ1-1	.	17	CASSHRGPRGRDTEAFF	TGTGCCAGCAGCCACAGAGGACCGCGAGGGAGGGACACTGAAGCTTTCTTT
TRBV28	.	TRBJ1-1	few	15	CASRGGVLWELEAFF	TGTGCCAGCAGGGGAGGGGTCCTCTGGGAATTGGAGGCTTTCTTT
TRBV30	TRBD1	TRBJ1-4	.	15	CAWSVNRGVREKLFF	TGTGCCTGGAGTGTAAACAGGGGAGTGCGTGAAAAACTGTTTTTT
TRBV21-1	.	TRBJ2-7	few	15	CASSWRLAEPYEQYF	TGTGCCAGCAGCTGGCGGCTAGCGGAACCCTACGAGCAGTACTTC
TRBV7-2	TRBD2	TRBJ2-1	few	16	CASSLESGGPYNEQFF	TGTGCCAGCAGCTTAGAATCGGGAGGCCCTTACAATGAGCAGTTCTTC
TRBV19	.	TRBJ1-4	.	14	CASSTSGTGEKLFF	TGTGCCAGTAGTACCTCCGGCACGGGTGAAAAACTGTTTTTT
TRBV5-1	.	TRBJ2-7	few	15	CASSLAMGYSYEQYF	TGCGCCAGCAGCTTGGCGATGGGCTACTCCTACGAGCAGTACTTC
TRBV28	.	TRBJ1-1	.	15	CASSFQGLGNTEAFF	TGTGCCAGCAGTTTCCAGGGCTTGGGGAACACTGAAGCTTTCTTT
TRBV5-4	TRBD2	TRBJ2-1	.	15	CASSATSGNYNEQFF	TGTGCCAGCAGCGCCACTAGCGGGAACTACAATGAGCAGTTCTTC
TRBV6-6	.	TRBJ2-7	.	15	CASSLGRAFSYEQYF	TGTGCCAGCAGCCTAGGGCGGGCCTTCTCCTACGAGCAGTACTTC
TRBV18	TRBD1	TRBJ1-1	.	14	CASSPQQGATEAFF	TGTGCCAGCTCACCCCAACAGGGGGCAACTGAAGCTTTCTTT
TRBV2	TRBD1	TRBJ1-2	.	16	CASTRYQGGIGYGYTF	TGTGCCAGCACTCGATACCAAGGGGGCATCGGCTATGGCTACACCTTC
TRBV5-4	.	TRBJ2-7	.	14	CASSGRRGNYEQYF	TGTGCCAGCAGCGGTCGGAGGGGCAACTACGAGCAGTACTTC
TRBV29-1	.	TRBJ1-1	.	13	CSVEKHVELGAFF	TGCAGCGTTGAAAAACACGTGGAGTTGGGAGCTTTCTTT
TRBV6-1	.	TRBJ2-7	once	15	CASSVASGLSYEQYF	TGTGCCAGCAGTGTAGCCAGCGGGCTTTCCTACGAGCAGTACTTC
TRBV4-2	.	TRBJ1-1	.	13	CASSRDSPTEAFF	TGTGCCAGCAGCCGCGACAGCCCCACTGAAGCTTTCTTT
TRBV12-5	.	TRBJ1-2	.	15	CASAPNRRGGYGYTF	TGTGCTAGTGCCCCCAACCGTAGGGGCGGCTATGGCTACACCTTC
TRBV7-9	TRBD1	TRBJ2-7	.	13	CASSQGVSYEQYF	TGTGCCAGCAGCCAGGGGGTCTCCTACGAGCAGTACTTC
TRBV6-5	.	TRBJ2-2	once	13	CASKSGQLGELFF	TGTGCCAGCAAGTCAGGACAATTAGGGGAGCTGTTTTTT
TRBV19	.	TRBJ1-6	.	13	CASSIIDRSPLHF	TGTGCCAGTAGTATCATAGACAGATCACCCCTCCACTTT
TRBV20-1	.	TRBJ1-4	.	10	CSARMGASVF	TGCAGTGCTAGAATGGGGGCCTCAGTTTTT
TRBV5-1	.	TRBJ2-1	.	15	CASSLGQDWYNEQFF	TGCGCCAGCAGCCTCGGCCAGGACTGGTACAATGAGCAGTTCTTC
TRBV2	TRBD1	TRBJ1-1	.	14	CASSPTGTNTEAFF	TGTGCCAGCAGTCCGACAGGGACGAACACTGAAGCTTTCTTT
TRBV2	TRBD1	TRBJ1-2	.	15	CASSGGQGAVYGYTF	TGTGCCAGCAGTGGGGGACAGGGGGCAGTCTATGGCTACACCTTC
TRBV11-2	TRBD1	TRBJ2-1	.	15	CASSSGQGRINEQFF	TGTGCCAGCAGCTCAGGACAGGGCCGGATTAATGAGCAGTTCTTC
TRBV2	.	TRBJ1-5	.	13	CASTKGVNQPQHF	TGTGCCAGCACGAAAGGGGTAAATCAGCCCCAGCATTTT
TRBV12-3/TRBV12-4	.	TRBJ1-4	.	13	CASSFISNEKLFF	TGTGCCAGCAGTTTTATTTCCAATGAAAAACTGTTTTTT
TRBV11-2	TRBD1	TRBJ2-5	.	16	CASSLTDRADQETQYF	TGTGCCAGCAGCTTGACGGACAGGGCTGACCAAGAGACCCAGTACTTC
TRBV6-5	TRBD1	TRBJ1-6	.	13	CASSTDRGSPLHF	TGTGCCAGCAGTACGGACAGGGGTTCACCCCTCCACTTT
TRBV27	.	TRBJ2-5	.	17	CASSGSSGRPPQETQYF	TGTGCCAGCAGTGGATCCTCGGGGAGGCCCCCTCAAGAGACCCAGTACTTC
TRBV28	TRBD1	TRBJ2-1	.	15	CATKFRDRVYNEQFF	TGTGCCACCAAGTTTAGGGACAGAGTTTACAATGAGCAGTTCTTC
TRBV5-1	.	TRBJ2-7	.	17	CASSLVVQQGGKNEQYF	TGCGCCAGCAGCTTGGTCGTTCAGCAGGGAGGTAAGAACGAGCAGTACTTC
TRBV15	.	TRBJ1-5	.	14	CATSTPRSNQPQHF	TGTGCCACCAGCACCCCCCGTAGCAATCAGCCCCAGCATTTT
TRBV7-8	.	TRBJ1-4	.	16	CASSPLQSATNEKLFF	TGTGCCAGCAGCCCCTTACAGTCTGCAACTAATGAAAAACTGTTTTTT
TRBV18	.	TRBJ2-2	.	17	CASSPRGLTTNTGELFF	TGTGCCAGCTCACCACGAGGACTTACAACGAACACCGGGGAGCTGTTTTTT
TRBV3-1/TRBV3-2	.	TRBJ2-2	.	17	CASSLYHTSTGSGELFF	TGTGCCAGCAGCCTCTATCATACCTCAACAGGGTCCGGGGAGCTGTTTTTT
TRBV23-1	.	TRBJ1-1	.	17	CASSQSAVYRLNTEAFF	TGCGCCAGCAGTCAATCGGCGGTTTACAGGCTGAACACTGAAGCTTTCTTT
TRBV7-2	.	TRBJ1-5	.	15	CASSLDASAGQPQHF	TGTGCCAGCAGCTTAGATGCTTCAGCGGGCCAGCCCCAGCATTTT
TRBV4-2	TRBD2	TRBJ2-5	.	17	CASSYGLAGGLQETQYF	TGTGCCAGCAGCTACGGACTAGCGGGGGGACTTCAAGAGACCCAGTACTTC
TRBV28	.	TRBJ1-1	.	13	CASRYSRGTEAFF	TGTGCCAGCAGATATTCCAGGGGCACTGAAGCTTTCTTT
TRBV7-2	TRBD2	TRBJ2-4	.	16	CASSSPRGAGDWIQYF	TGTGCCAGCAGCTCACCCCGCGGGGCGGGGGATTGGATTCAGTACTTC
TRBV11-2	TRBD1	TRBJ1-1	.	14	CASSSQGIVPEAFF	TGTGCCAGCAGCTCACAGGGGATAGTACCTGAAGCTTTCTTT
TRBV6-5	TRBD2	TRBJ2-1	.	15	CASSYLASGTNEQFF	TGTGCCAGCAGTTACTTAGCTAGCGGGACTAATGAGCAGTTCTTC
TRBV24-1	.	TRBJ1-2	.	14	CATSDFSRADGYTF	TGTGCCACCAGTGATTTCAGCAGGGCAGATGGCTACACCTTC
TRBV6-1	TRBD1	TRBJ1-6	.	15	CASSEARQGRGPLHF	TGTGCCAGCAGTGAAGCACGACAGGGAAGGGGACCCCTCCACTTT
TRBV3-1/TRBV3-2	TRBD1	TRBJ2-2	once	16	CASSKSPQGATGELFF	TGTGCCAGCAGCAAATCCCCCCAGGGGGCCACCGGGGAGCTGTTTTTT
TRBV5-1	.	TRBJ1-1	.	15	CASSASTALNTEAFF	TGCGCCAGCAGCGCATCGACAGCTTTGAACACTGAAGCTTTCTTT
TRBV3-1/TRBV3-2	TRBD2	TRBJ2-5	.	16	CASSPRGRGGEKTQYF	TGTGCCAGCAGCCCCCGGGGGCGGGGGGGCGAAAAGACCCAGTACTTC
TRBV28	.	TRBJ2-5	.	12	CASRRQAETQYF	TGTGCCAGCAGGCGACAGGCCGAGACCCAGTACTTC
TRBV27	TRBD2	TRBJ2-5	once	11	CASSSAGAQYF	TGTGCCAGCAGTTCGGCGGGGGCCCAGTACTTC
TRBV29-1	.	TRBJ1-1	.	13	CSGMGHLNTEAFF	TGCAGCGGGATGGGACACCTGAACACTGAAGCTTTCTTT
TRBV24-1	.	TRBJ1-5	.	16	CATSDLEGARYQPQHF	TGTGCCACCAGTGATTTGGAAGGAGCTCGTTACCAGCCCCAGCATTTT
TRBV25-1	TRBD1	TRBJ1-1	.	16	CASSAGQLLMNTEAFF	TGTGCCAGCAGTGCGGGACAGCTACTAATGAACACTGAAGCTTTCTTT
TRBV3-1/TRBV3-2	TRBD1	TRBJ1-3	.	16	CASSRLQGGSGNTIYF	TGTGCCAGCAGCCGATTACAGGGGGGCTCTGGAAACACCATATATTTT